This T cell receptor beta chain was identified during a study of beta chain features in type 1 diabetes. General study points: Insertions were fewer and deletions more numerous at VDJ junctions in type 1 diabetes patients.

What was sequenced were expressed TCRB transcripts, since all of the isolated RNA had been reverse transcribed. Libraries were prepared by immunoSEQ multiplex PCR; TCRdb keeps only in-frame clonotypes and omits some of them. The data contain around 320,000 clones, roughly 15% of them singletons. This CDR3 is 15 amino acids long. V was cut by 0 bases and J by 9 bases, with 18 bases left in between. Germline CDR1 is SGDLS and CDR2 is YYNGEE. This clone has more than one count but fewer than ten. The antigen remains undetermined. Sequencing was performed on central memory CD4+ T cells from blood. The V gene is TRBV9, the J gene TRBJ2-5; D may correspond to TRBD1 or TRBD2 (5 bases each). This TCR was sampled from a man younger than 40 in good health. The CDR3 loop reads CASSVGADTSGSQYF. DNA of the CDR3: TGTGCCAGCAGCGTAGGAGCGGACACGTCTGGGTCCCAGTACTTC.